This note documents a single TCR beta chain sequence. This sample is drawn from a study of blood T cell repertoires in COVID-19. The overall study: Acute and convalescent COVID-19 samples came from the United States, Italy and Spain. Nucleic acid was either cDNA or gDNA, and it came from T cells, B-cell-depleted T cells, or PBMCs.

The trim removed 0 bases at V and 3 bases at J, leaving 2 bases unmatched. CDR3 length: 15 amino acids. From germline, CDR1 is SGHNT and CDR2 YYREEE (reference sequence). Per the original data handling: Nucleated cell number was recorded as an estimate derived from reference gene primer amplification. Sequenced by immunoSEQ multiplex PCR; TCRdb stores in-frame clones only, minus some. For V, J and clone size, that table is used; D and trimming come from the DNA. The repertoire holds approximately 90,000 clones, with roughly 77% as singletons. Source material: peripheral blood. This TCR came from a human donor in a cohort sampled during active COVID-19. The rearrangement joins TRBV5-4 to TRBJ2-3, with 9 bases that match TRBD2. The CDR3 loop is CASSLASGMTDTQYF. As DNA, the CDR3 is TGTGCCAGCAGCTTGGCTAGCGGGATGACAGATACGCAGTATTTT.